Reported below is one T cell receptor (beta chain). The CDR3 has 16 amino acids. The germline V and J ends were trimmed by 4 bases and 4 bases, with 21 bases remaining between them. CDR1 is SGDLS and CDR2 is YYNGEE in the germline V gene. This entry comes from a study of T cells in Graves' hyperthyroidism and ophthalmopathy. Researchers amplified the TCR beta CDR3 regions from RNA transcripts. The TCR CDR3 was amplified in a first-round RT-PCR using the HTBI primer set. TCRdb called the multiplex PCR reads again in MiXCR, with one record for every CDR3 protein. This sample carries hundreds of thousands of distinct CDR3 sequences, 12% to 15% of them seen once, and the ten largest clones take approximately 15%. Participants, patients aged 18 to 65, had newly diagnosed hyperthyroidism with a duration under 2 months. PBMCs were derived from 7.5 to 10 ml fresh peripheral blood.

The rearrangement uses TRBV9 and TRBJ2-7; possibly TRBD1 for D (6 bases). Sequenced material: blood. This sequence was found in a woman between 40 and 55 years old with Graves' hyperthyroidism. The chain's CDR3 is CASSLKPTGLVYEQYF. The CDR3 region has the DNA TGTGCCAGCAGCCTTAAACCGACAGGACTGGTATACGAGCAGTACTTC.